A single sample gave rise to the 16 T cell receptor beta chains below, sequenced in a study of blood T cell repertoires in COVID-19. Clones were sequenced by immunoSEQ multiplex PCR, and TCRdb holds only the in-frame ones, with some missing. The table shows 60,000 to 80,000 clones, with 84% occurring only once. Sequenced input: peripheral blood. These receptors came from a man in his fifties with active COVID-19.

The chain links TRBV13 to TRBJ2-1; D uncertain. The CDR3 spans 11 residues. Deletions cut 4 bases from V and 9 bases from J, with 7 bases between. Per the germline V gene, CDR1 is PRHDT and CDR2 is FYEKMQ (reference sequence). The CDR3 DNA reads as TGTGCCAGCAGCTCCCCCATTGAGCAGTTCTTC. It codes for CASSSPIEQFF.

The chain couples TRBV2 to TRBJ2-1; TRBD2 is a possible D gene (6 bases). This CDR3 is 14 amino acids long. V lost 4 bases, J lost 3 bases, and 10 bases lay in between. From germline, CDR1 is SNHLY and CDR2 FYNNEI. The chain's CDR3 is CASSGDSSYNEQFF. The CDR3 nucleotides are TGTGCCAGCAGTGGGGACTCGAGCTACAATGAGCAGTTCTTC. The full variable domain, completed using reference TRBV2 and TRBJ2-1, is EPEVTQTPSHQVTQMGQEVILRCVPISNHLYFYWYRQILGQKVEFLVSFYNNEISEKSEIFDDQFSVERPDGSNFTLKIRSTKLEDSAMYFCASSGDSSYNEQFFGPGTRLTVL.

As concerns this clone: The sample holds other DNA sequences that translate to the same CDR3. CDR3 in DNA: TGCGCCAGCAGCTTGGGAGGGACAGGTTACAATGAGCAGTTCTTC. It translates to CASSLGGTGYNEQFF. The rearrangement uses TRBV5-1 and TRBJ2-1, with 8 bases fitting TRBD1. Trimming at V came to 0 bases and at J to 4 bases, leaving 3 bases not matched to a gene. This CDR3 region has 15 residues. Germline V lookup: CDR1 SGHRS, CDR2 YFSETQ.

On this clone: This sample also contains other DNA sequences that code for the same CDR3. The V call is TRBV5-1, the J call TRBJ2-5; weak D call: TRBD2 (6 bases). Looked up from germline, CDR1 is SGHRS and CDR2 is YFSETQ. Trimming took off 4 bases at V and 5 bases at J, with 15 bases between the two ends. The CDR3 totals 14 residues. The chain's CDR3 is CASSPGGALETQYF. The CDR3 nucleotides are TGCGCCAGCAGCCCCGGGGGTGCGCTCGAGACCCAGTACTTC.

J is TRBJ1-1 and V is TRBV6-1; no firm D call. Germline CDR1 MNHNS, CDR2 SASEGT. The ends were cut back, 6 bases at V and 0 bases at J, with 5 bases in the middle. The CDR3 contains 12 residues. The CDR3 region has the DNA TGTGCCAGCAGAGAGTTGAACACTGAAGCTTTCTTT. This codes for CASRELNTEAFF.

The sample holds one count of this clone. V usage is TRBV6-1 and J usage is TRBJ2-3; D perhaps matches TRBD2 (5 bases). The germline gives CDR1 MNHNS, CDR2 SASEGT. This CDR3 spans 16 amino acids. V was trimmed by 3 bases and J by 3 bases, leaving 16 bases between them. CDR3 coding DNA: TGTGCCAGCAGTGACCCTAGCAGGTCCCTAACAGATACGCAGTATTTT. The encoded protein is CASSDPSRSLTDTQYF.

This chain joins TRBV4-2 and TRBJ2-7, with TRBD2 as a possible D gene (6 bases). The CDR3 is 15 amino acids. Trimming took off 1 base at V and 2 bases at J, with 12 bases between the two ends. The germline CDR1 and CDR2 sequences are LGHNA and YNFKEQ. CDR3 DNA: TGTGCCAGCAGCCAAGGAGTAGCGGAAGCCTACGAGCAGTACTTC. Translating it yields CASSQGVAEAYEQYF.

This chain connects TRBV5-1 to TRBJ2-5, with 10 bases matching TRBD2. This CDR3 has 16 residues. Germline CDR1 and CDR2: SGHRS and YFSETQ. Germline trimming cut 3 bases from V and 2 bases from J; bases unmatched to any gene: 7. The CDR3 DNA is TGCGCCAGCAGCTCATATACTAGCGGGATTCAAGAGACCCAGTACTTC. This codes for CASSSYTSGIQETQYF.

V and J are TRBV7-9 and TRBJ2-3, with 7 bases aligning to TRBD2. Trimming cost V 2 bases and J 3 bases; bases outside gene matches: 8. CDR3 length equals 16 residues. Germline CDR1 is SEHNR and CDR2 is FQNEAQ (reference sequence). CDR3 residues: CASSLWGTGGTDTQYF. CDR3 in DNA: TGTGCCAGCAGCTTATGGGGGACCGGGGGGACAGATACGCAGTATTTT.

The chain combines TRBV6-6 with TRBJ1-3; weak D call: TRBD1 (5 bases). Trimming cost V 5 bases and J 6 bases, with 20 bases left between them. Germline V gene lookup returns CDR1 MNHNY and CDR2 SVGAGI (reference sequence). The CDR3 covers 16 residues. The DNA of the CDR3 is TGTGCCAGCAGTCGAGGCAGGAGGGGATCCGAAAACACCATATATTTT. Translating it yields CASSRGRRGSENTIYF.

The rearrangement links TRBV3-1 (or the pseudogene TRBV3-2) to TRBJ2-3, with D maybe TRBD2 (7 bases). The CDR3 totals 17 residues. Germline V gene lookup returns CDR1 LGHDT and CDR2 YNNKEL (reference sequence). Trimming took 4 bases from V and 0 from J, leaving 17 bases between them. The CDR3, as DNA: TGTGCCAGCAGCCGCTGGGGCGGGGGCGCTAGCACAGATACGCAGTATTTT. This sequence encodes CASSRWGGGASTDTQYF.

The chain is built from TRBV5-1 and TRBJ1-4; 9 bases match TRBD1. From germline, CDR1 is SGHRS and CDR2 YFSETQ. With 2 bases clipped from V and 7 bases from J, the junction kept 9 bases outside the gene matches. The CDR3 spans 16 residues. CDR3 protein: CASSFGQGNVLEKLFF. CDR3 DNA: TGCGCCAGCAGCTTTGGACAGGGGAACGTCCTTGAAAAACTGTTTTTT.

CDR3 sequence (DNA): TGTGCCAGCAGTGAAAGCGGCTTGTCCGGGGAGCTGTTTTTT. This codes for CASSESGLSGELFF. V and J are TRBV25-1 and TRBJ2-2, with D tentatively TRBD2 (5 bases). Germline-derived CDR1 and CDR2 are MGHDK and SYGVNS. V dropped 2 bases and J dropped 6 bases, with 10 bases sitting between them. CDR3 length equals 14 residues.

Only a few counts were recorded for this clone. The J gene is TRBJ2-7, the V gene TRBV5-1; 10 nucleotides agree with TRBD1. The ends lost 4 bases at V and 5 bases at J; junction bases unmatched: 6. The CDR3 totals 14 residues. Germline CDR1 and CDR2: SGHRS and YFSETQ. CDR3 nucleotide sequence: TGCGCCAGCAGCGTGCAGACAGGGGGCGACGAGCAGTACTTC. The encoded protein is CASSVQTGGDEQYF.

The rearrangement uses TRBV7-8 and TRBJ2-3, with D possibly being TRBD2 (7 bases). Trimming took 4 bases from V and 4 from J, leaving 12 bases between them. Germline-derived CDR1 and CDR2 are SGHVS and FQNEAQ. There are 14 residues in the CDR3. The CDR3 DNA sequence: TGTGCCAGCAGCTCAAGGGAGGGGGCAGATACGCAGTATTTT. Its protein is CASSSREGADTQYF.

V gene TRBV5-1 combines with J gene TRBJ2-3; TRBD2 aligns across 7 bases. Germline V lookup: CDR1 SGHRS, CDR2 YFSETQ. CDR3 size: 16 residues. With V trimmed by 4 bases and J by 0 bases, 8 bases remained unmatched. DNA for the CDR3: TGCGCCAGCAGCCTGTCTAGCGGAGGTAGCACAGATACGCAGTATTTT. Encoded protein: CASSLSSGGSTDTQYF.